What follows describes a single T cell receptor (beta chain). Its cognate antigen is unknown. Germline CDR1 reads SGHRS; CDR2 reads YFSETQ. This CDR3 is 15 amino acids long. V lost 4 bases and J lost 0, with 11 bases in between. The data originate from a study of beta chain features in type 1 diabetes. Whole-study findings and limits: These data did not resolve whether HLA type affects TCRB rearrangement. Reduced insertions and increased deletions marked VDJ junctions in type 1 diabetes patients. Naive, central memory and Treg TCRB repertoires seemed to resemble each other more closely in patients than they did in healthy donors.

Expressed TCRB transcripts were sequenced because the entire RNA isolate underwent reverse transcription. TCRdb's copy holds only in-frame clones and misses some; the assay was immunoSEQ multiplex PCR. The table has more than 300,000 clones, about 14% seen once. Sorting based on CD45RO/CCR7/CD25/CD127/CD95/CD27 separated CD4+ naive, central memory, regulatory and stem cell-like memory cells. Input material: naive CD4+ T cells from blood. V gene TRBV5-1 combines with J gene TRBJ1-5; D might be TRBD1 (6 bases). The sequence came from a woman aged 18-35 years in good health. The CDR3 DNA is TGCGCCAGCAGCCCAACAGGGTATAGCAATCAGCCCCAGCATTTT. Translated, it gives CASSPTGYSNQPQHF.